This TCR beta chain was observed in a study of cytomegalovirus exposure and HLA in healthy donors. General study findings and limits: Some TCR beta chains (about 180 of them) were listed as cytomegalovirus-associated.

This PCR relied on a set of 60 Vbeta primers and 13 Jbeta primers. Produced via immunoSEQ multiplex PCR; TCRdb's table is partial and in-frame only. The sample includes some 130,000 clones, 66% of them seen just once. The V and J ends lost 2 bases and 7 bases, in that order; junction bases with no gene match: 3. Germline V gene data show CDR1 as SGHNT and CDR2 as YENEEA. There are 14 residues in the CDR3. As regards this clone: Its antigen is not known.

Source material: PBMCs. The gene calls are TRBV11-3 and TRBJ1-4; 8 bases map to TRBD1. The receptor was isolated from a human donor in good health. Here the CDR3 DNA reads TGTGCCAGCAGCTTACAGGGGGCGCGTGAAAAACTGTTTTTT. Its translation is CASSLQGAREKLFF. Full variable domain (outside the CDR3, taken from reference TRBV11-3 and TRBJ1-4): EAGVVQSPRYKIIEKKQPVAFWCNPISGHNTLYWYLQNLGQGPELLIRYENEEAVDDSQLPKDRFSAERLKGVDSTLKIQPAELGDSAVYLCASSLQGAREKLFFGSGTQLSVL.